Shown below are 27 T cell receptor beta chains from a single sample sequenced in a study of T cell responses to AZD1222 COVID-19 vaccine. The protocol was immunoSEQ multiplex PCR, while the TCRdb copy is restricted to in-frame clones and leaves out a portion. The repertoire holds about 130,000 clones, with approximately 92% as singletons. This sample comprised peripheral blood, obtained 28 days after the second AZD1222 dose. The origin of the receptors is an adult who received the AZD1222 COVID-19 vaccine.

The chain combines TRBV6-2 or TRBV6-3 with TRBJ1-1; D perhaps matches TRBD1 (5 bases). Germline-derived CDR1 and CDR2 are MNHEY and SVGEGT. The CDR3 extends over 16 amino acids. Trimming removed 2 bases at V and 3 bases at J, with 16 bases between. The CDR3 DNA sequence: TGTGCCAGCAGTTACCGGAGGGGTAATTGGGACACTGAAGCTTTCTTT. This sequence encodes CASSYRRGNWDTEAFF.

The chain joins TRBV2 to TRBJ1-2, with 9 nucleotides matching TRBD1. This CDR3 is built from 15 residues. CDR1 and CDR2 (germline): SNHLY, FYNNEI. Trimming cost V 1 base and J 1 base; bases outside gene matches: 1. CDR3 nucleotides: TGTGCCAGCAGTGAAGGGACAGGGGTTAACTATGGCTACACCTTC. It yields the protein CASSEGTGVNYGYTF.

A single count supports this clone. The gene calls are TRBV7-9 and TRBJ2-2; D not certain. This CDR3 contains 18 residues. From germline, CDR1 is SEHNR and CDR2 FQNEAQ (reference sequence). V gave up 2 bases and J gave up 1 base, with 17 bases separating them. CDR3 sequence: CASSLSFGLGQNTGELFF. As DNA, the CDR3 is TGTGCCAGCAGCTTAAGTTTCGGGTTGGGTCAGAACACCGGGGAGCTGTTTTTT. Filled out from reference TRBV7-9 and TRBJ2-2, the complete variable domain reads DTGVSQNPRHKITKRGQNVTFRCDPISEHNRLYWYRQTLGQGPEFLTYFQNEAQLEKSRLLSDRFSAERPKGSFSTLEIQRTEQGDSAMYLCASSLSFGLGQNTGELFFGEGSRLTVL.

The chain recombines TRBV18 with TRBJ2-2; 10 bases agree with TRBD1. With 3 bases clipped from V and 2 bases from J, the junction kept 6 bases outside the gene matches. The CDR3 sequence is 17 residues long. Germline CDR1 and CDR2: KGHSH and LQKENI. Here the CDR3 reads CASSPTGGGFNTGELFF. The CDR3 DNA follows: TGTGCCAGCTCACCGACAGGGGGCGGATTTAACACCGGGGAGCTGTTTTTT. The whole variable domain, remainder taken from reference TRBV18 and TRBJ2-2, is NAGVMQNPRHLVRRRGQEARLRCSPMKGHSHVYWYRQLPEEGLKFMVYLQKENIIDESGMPKERFSAEFPKEGPSILRIQQVVRGDSAAYFCASSPTGGGFNTGELFFGEGSRLTVL.

There are a few counts of this clone. The genes are TRBV2 and TRBJ1-4; D is unclear. Germline-derived CDR1 and CDR2 are SNHLY and FYNNEI. The CDR3 spans 14 residues. Trimming stripped 3 bases from V and 8 bases from J, with 13 bases between. CDR3 sequence (DNA): TGTGCCAGCAGTGACTCGGCAGAGGAGGAAAAACTGTTTTTT. Its translation is CASSDSAEEEKLFF.

Of note for this clone: An end of the junction differs from the germline gene, which may be a read error. Other DNA sequences of this sample code for an identical CDR3. The chain is built from TRBV7-2 and TRBJ2-3; D not certain. This CDR3 region has 14 residues. CDR1 SGHTA and CDR2 FQGNSA come from the germline V gene. In DNA form, the CDR3 reads TGTGCCAGCACCTTAGGGCGTAGCACAGATACGCAGTATTTT. This translates into CASTLGRSTDTQYF.

This sequence joins TRBV29-1 and TRBJ1-4; 8 positions match TRBD1. V gave up 6 bases and J gave up 6 bases; unmatched junction bases: 9. Germline CDR1 SQVTM, CDR2 ANQGSEA. The CDR3 runs to 14 residues. The CDR3 DNA reads as TGCAGCGTGGCGCAGGGGGCTAGGGATGAAAAACTGTTTTTT. Its translation is CSVAQGARDEKLFF.

The chain combines TRBV12-3 or TRBV12-4 with TRBJ2-3; the D is unclear. The CDR3 covers 11 residues. The germline V and J ends were trimmed by 6 bases and 2 bases, with 3 bases remaining between them. As DNA, the CDR3 is TGTGCCAGCAGACTCACAGATACGCAGTATTTT. Encoded protein: CASRLTDTQYF.

The CDR3 DNA sequence: TGTGCCAGCAGGGCCCTAGACTATGGCTACACCTTC. It is translated as CASRALDYGYTF. The chain is built from TRBV12-3 or TRBV12-4 and TRBJ1-2; D uncertain. CDR3 length: 12 amino acids. V was cut by 6 bases and J by 3 bases, with 8 bases left in between.

The chain is built from TRBV27 and TRBJ1-2; D gene unclear. Germline V gene data show CDR1 as MNHEY and CDR2 as SMNVEV (reference sequence). This CDR3 is 14 amino acids long. V lost 3 bases to trimming and J lost 8 bases, with 16 bases between them. CDR3 loop: CASSFLPARGGYTF. CDR3 nucleotide sequence: TGTGCCAGCAGTTTTCTTCCCGCTCGGGGAGGCTACACCTTC.

The chain combines TRBV9 with TRBJ1-1, with a possible D match to TRBD1 (6 bases). V lost 0 bases and J 1 base, leaving 16 bases between the germline ends. CDR3 length: 17 amino acids. CDR1 is SGDLS and CDR2 is YYNGEE in the germline V gene. The CDR3: CASSVGGALETNTEAFF. The CDR3 DNA follows: TGTGCCAGCAGCGTAGGGGGGGCCTTAGAGACGAACACTGAAGCTTTCTTT.

This chain links TRBV6-1 with TRBJ2-7; TRBD2 matches 12 bases. The CDR3 has 17 residues. Germline V gene sequence: CDR1 MNHNS, CDR2 SASEGT. Trimming took 0 bases from V and 0 from J; bases not matched to a gene: 3. CDR3 nucleotide sequence: TGTGCCAGCAGTGAAGCCACACTAGCGGGGGGCTCCTACGAGCAGTACTTC. Translated, it gives CASSEATLAGGSYEQYF.

This clone was seen just once. The V call is TRBV6-2 or TRBV6-3, the J call TRBJ1-2; D is unresolved. CDR3 length: 14 amino acids. The V end was cut by 0 bases, the J end by 5 bases, with 10 bases between. The germline V gene encodes CDR1 MNHEY and CDR2 SVGEGT. CDR3 DNA: TGTGCCAGCAGTTACTCCCTGCGCCCGTATGGCTACACCTTC. Its protein is CASSYSLRPYGYTF.

V and J are TRBV11-2 and TRBJ1-2, with 7 bases matching TRBD1. With V trimmed by 4 bases and J by 6 bases, 14 bases remained unmatched. CDR1 is SGHAT and CDR2 is FQNNGV in the germline V gene. This CDR3 region has 16 residues. CDR3 region: CASSSIVTGDGDGYTF. Written as DNA, the CDR3 is TGTGCCAGCAGCTCTATAGTAACAGGGGATGGTGATGGCTACACCTTC.

This chain uses TRBV27 with TRBJ1-2, with D possibly TRBD1 on 5 matching bases. In germline, CDR1 is MNHEY, CDR2 SMNVEV (reference sequence). Deletions cut 2 bases from V and 8 bases from J, with 15 bases between. The CDR3 sequence is 14 residues long. CDR3 residues: CASSLTTGLGGYTF. The DNA for the CDR3 is TGTGCCAGCAGTTTAACCACAGGCCTTGGGGGCTACACCTTC.

V usage is TRBV5-1 and J usage is TRBJ1-5; possibly TRBD1 for D (5 bases). V shed 0 bases and J shed 0 bases, with 7 bases lying between them. This CDR3 is built from 15 residues. The germline V gene encodes CDR1 SGHRS and CDR2 YFSETQ. CDR3 sequence (DNA): TGCGCCAGCAGCTTGGTAGGGGATAGCAATCAGCCCCAGCATTTT. It translates to CASSLVGDSNQPQHF.

V usage is TRBV5-4 and J usage is TRBJ2-7; D possibly corresponds to TRBD2 (6 bases). The V gene's germline CDR1 is SGHNT and CDR2 YYREEE (reference sequence). V was shortened by 4 bases and J by 5 bases, with 19 bases between the two germline ends. The CDR3 is 15 amino acids. The CDR3 DNA is TGTGCCAGCAGCCTAACCGCCGGAGGGCAGGACGAGCAGTACTTC. It encodes CASSLTAGGQDEQYF.

The chain uses TRBV2 and TRBJ1-4, with D tentatively TRBD1 (5 bases). Per the germline V gene, CDR1 is SNHLY and CDR2 is FYNNEI. This CDR3 has 12 amino acids. V gave up 7 bases and J gave up 4 bases, with 7 bases separating them. CDR3 DNA sequence: TGTGCCAGCAACAGGTTTAATGAAAAACTGTTTTTT. It is translated as CASNRFNEKLFF.

This chain joins TRBV7-9 and TRBJ1-2; possibly TRBD1 for D (6 bases). The CDR3 runs 15 residues. The germline V and J ends were trimmed by 5 bases and 8 bases, with 21 bases remaining between them. The germline V gene encodes CDR1 SEHNR and CDR2 FQNEAQ (reference sequence). CDR3 amino acids: CASSPEWGQPVGYTF. The CDR3 DNA follows: TGTGCCAGCAGCCCCGAATGGGGACAACCGGTAGGCTACACCTTC.

CDR3 bases: TGCGCCAGCAGCCAAGGGGACCAACAAATTCAGTACTTC. Residues: CASSQGDQQIQYF. This rearrangement joins TRBV4-1 to TRBJ2-4, with D possibly being TRBD1 or TRBD2 (5 bases each). Trimming shortened V by 1 base and J by 10 bases, and 11 bases separated the two germline ends. Germline assignment: CDR1 MGHRA and CDR2 YSYEKL. CDR3 length: 13 residues.

V is TRBV6-5 and J is TRBJ2-7, with D perhaps matching TRBD1 (6 bases). Trimming shortened V by 6 bases and J by 2 bases, and 17 bases separated the two germline ends. Germline lookup yields CDR1 MNHEY and CDR2 SVGAGI. The CDR3 consists of 15 residues. CDR3 residues: CASSHSGQRPYEQYV. The CDR3 nucleotides read TGTGCCAGCAGCCACTCAGGACAGCGACCCTACGAGCAGTACGTC.

J is TRBJ2-5 and V is TRBV11-2; D unresolved. The V end lost 1 base, the J end lost 4 bases, and 1 base lay between the germline ends. CDR3 size: 11 residues. From germline, CDR1 is SGHAT and CDR2 FQNNGV. The CDR3 sequence: CASSLAETQYF. The CDR3 nucleotides are TGTGCCAGCAGCTTAGCAGAGACCCAGTACTTC.

The V and J genes are TRBV21-1 and TRBJ1-6. TRBV21-1 is deemed a pseudogene. This CDR3 is 15 amino acids long. Written as DNA, the CDR3 is TGTGCCAGCAGCAACGAGAGAATCAAGTATTCACCCCTCCACTTT. Its protein is CASSNERIKYSPLHF.

The V gene is TRBV19, the J gene TRBJ1-1; no clear D. Germline-derived CDR1 and CDR2 are LNHDA and SQIVND (reference sequence). Trimming removed 5 bases at V and 1 base at J, with 5 bases between. This CDR3 spans 12 amino acids. DNA for the CDR3: TGTGCCAGTAGTGCCAGGAACACTGAAGCTTTCTTT. This sequence encodes CASSARNTEAFF. Using reference TRBV19 and TRBJ1-1 for the parts outside the CDR3, the full variable domain is DGGITQSPKYLFRKEGQNVTLSCEQNLNHDAMYWYRQDPGQGLRLIYYSQIVNDFQKGDIAEGYSVSREKKESFPLTVTSAQKNPTAFYLCASSARNTEAFFGQGTRLTVV.

The gene calls are TRBV6-6 and TRBJ2-7; 9 nucleotides align to TRBD2. J was trimmed by 3 bases and V by 6 bases; bases with no gene match: 6. The V gene's germline CDR1 is MNHNY and CDR2 SVGAGI (reference sequence). The CDR3 extends over 14 amino acids. CDR3 coding DNA: TGTGCCAGCAGACCTAGCGGGGTCCTCTACGAGCAGTACTTC. It is translated as CASRPSGVLYEQYF.

This clone appeared once. This chain joins TRBV2 and TRBJ1-2; D not resolved. Trimming took off 3 bases at V and 5 bases at J, with 16 bases between the two ends. CDR1 SNHLY and CDR2 FYNNEI come from the germline V gene. The CDR3 runs 15 residues. CDR3 amino acids: CASSDSRVRSYGYTF. CDR3 nucleotide sequence: TGTGCCAGCAGTGACAGCCGGGTTAGATCATATGGCTACACCTTC.

V is TRBV5-4 and J is TRBJ2-5; D possibly corresponds to TRBD2 (6 bases). The germline gives CDR1 SGHNT, CDR2 YYREEE (reference sequence). The CDR3 has 14 amino acids. V dropped 3 bases and J dropped 0 bases, with 9 bases sitting between them. The CDR3 spells CASSSGTYQETQYF. The CDR3 nucleotides are TGTGCCAGCAGCTCTGGGACTTACCAAGAGACCCAGTACTTC.